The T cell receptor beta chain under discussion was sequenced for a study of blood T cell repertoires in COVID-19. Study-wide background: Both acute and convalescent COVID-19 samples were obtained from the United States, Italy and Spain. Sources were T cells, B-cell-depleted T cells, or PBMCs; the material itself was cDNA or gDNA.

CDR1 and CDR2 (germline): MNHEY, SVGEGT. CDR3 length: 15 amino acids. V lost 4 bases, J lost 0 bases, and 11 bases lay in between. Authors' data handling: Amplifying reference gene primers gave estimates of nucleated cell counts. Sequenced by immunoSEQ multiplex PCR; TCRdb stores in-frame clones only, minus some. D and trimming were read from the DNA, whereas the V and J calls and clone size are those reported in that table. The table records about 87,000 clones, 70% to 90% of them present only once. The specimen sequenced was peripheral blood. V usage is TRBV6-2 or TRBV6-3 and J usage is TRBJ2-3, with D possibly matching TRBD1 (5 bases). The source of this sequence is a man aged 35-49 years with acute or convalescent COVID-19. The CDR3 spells CASSLGDSSTDTQYF. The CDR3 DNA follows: TGTGCCAGCAGTTTAGGAGACAGTAGCACAGATACGCAGTATTTT.